These 27 T cell receptor beta chains originate from one sample sequenced in a study of T cells expressing NK-cell markers. From the 5' RACE reads, TCRdb lists one entry per CDR3 protein and no DNA. The ten most abundant clones cover 5.2% of a sample with about 380,000 distinct CDR3 sequences. Material: blood T cells: a sorted CD56 or NKG2C T cell subset, CD4+ or CD8+ T cells, or bulk PBMC T cells (not recorded which). The receptors stem from a man aged 18-70 years in good health.

The gene calls are TRBV6-1 and TRBJ2-6; TCRdb lists TRBD1, though no DNA is available to test this call. The CDR3 has 15 residues. Germline V gives CDR1 MNHNS, CDR2 SASEGT. CDR3: CASTERGVGANVLTF.

V usage is TRBV12-3 or TRBV12-4 and J usage is TRBJ2-3; TCRdb names TRBD2, which stays unverified in the absence of DNA. CDR3 size: 15 residues. The CDR3 sequence is CASHLRQGGADTQYF.

This sequence joins TRBV7-9 and TRBJ1-5; the D call from TCRdb, TRBD1, cannot be confirmed without DNA. Germline loops: CDR1 SEHNR, CDR2 FQNEAQ (reference sequence). The length of the CDR3 is 12 residues. CDR3: CASSLREQPQHF.

This chain connects TRBV2 to TRBJ1-4; TCRdb's assignment of TRBD1 cannot be checked, as there is no DNA. Germline-derived CDR1 and CDR2 are SNHLY and FYNNEI. The CDR3 covers 12 residues. The CDR3 loop reads CASGQGVEKLFF. The full variable domain, with the rest looked up from reference TRBV2 and TRBJ1-4, is EPEVTQTPSHQVTQMGQEVILRCVPISNHLYFYWYRQILGQKVEFLVSFYNNEISEKSEIFDDQFSVERPDGSNFTLKIRSTKLEDSAMYFCASGQGVEKLFFGSGTQLSVL.

This chain links TRBV7-7 with TRBJ2-3. Germline assignment: CDR1 SSHAT and CDR2 FNYEAQ (reference sequence). The CDR3 spans 15 residues. The CDR3 reads CASSLVASNTDTQYF.

The chain recombines TRBV11-2 with TRBJ2-6; TCRdb outputs TRBD2, but without DNA this stays unchecked. Germline V gene data show CDR1 as SGHAT and CDR2 as FQNNGV. The CDR3 is 18 residues long. CDR3 amino acids: CASSLRGPLSSGANVLTF.

This chain joins TRBV5-1 and TRBJ1-6. The CDR3 length is 15 residues. CDR1 is SGHRS, CDR2 YFSETQ, per germline. The CDR3 spells CASSWETGRASPLHF.

The V and J genes are TRBV7-8 and TRBJ2-2; the D gene TCRdb calls, TRBD1, cannot be checked with no DNA. Looked up from germline, CDR1 is SGHVS and CDR2 is FQNEAQ. This CDR3 contains 18 residues. This CDR3 is CASSSVRQGARNTGELFF.

The genes are TRBV5-5 and TRBJ2-3; TCRdb's D gene call, TRBD1, goes unchecked for lack of DNA. Per the germline V gene, CDR1 is SGHKS and CDR2 is YYEKEE (reference sequence). This CDR3 region has 14 residues. The CDR3 spells CASSLGFGGFTQYF.

The rearrangement links TRBV5-1 to TRBJ2-7; as DNA is missing, the TRBD1 call by TCRdb cannot be tested. Germline loops: CDR1 SGHRS, CDR2 YFSETQ. The CDR3 length is 15 residues. The CDR3 is CASSLRGTVRDEQYF.

CDR3 amino acids: CASSFKSGGLETQYF. The gene calls are TRBV28 and TRBJ2-5; TCRdb names TRBD2, which stays unverified in the absence of DNA. Germline lookup yields CDR1 MDHEN and CDR2 SYDVKM. The CDR3 runs to 15 residues.

V and J are TRBV20-1 and TRBJ1-2; lacking DNA, the TRBD1 call made by TCRdb goes unchecked. CDR3 length: 12 amino acids. CDR1 DFQATT and CDR2 SNEGSKA come from the germline V gene (reference sequence). The CDR3 loop is CSAMTGSYGYTF.

The chain recombines TRBV29-1 with TRBJ2-7. Germline V gene data show CDR1 as SQVTM and CDR2 as ANQGSEA. The CDR3 totals 12 residues. CDR3 region: CSVEGQTSEQYF.

The J gene is TRBJ2-7, the V gene TRBV6-1; the D gene TCRdb calls, TRBD2, cannot be checked with no DNA. The germline CDR1 and CDR2 sequences are MNHNS and SASEGT. This CDR3 spans 13 amino acids. The CDR3 protein is CASGARLSYEQYF.

The chain's CDR3 is CAISGIGQRTDTQYF. The chain recombines TRBV10-3 with TRBJ2-3; TCRdb gives TRBD1 as the D gene, but with no DNA this cannot be confirmed. The CDR3 sequence is 15 residues long. Looked up from germline, CDR1 is ENHRY and CDR2 is SYGVKD.

This rearrangement joins TRBV6-4 to TRBJ2-3; TCRdb returns TRBD1, unconfirmable since there is no DNA. In germline, CDR1 is MRHNA, CDR2 SNTAGT. The CDR3 is 15 amino acids. Here the CDR3 reads CASRRDGGLTDTQYF.

The J gene is TRBJ2-2, the V gene TRBV10-3. CDR1 ENHRY and CDR2 SYGVKD come from the germline V gene. CDR3 length equals 16 residues. The CDR3 sequence is CAISESTELSTGELFF.

This chain links TRBV24-1 with TRBJ2-3; TCRdb calls TRBD1, which cannot be checked without DNA. The germline V gene has CDR1 KGHDR and CDR2 SFDVKD. The length of the CDR3 is 15 residues. This chain's CDR3 is CATSARGPPEDTQYF.

V is TRBV5-1 and J is TRBJ2-6. CDR1 and CDR2 from the germline V gene are SGHRS and YFSETQ. The CDR3 is made up of 17 amino acids. The CDR3 spells CASQDYIIQSGANVLTF.

The chain combines TRBV12-3 or TRBV12-4 with TRBJ2-7; TCRdb picks TRBD1, but there is no DNA to check that call. This CDR3 has 14 amino acids. CDR3 sequence reads: CASSPTGQSYEQYF.

This chain uses TRBV13 with TRBJ2-3; the TCRdb call, TRBD2, lacks DNA for checking. Germline CDR1 reads PRHDT; CDR2 reads FYEKMQ (reference sequence). This CDR3 has 17 residues. CDR3 amino acids: CASSYRPGTRSTDTQYF.

The chain carries TRBV12-3 or TRBV12-4 and TRBJ1-5; TCRdb calls TRBD1, which cannot be checked without DNA. This CDR3 comprises 15 residues. CDR3 in amino acids: CASSPLGTGYQPQHF.

The chain has TRBV5-6 and TRBJ1-1. CDR1 is SGHDT and CDR2 is YYEEEE in the germline V gene. The CDR3 consists of 13 residues. This CDR3 reads CASSLAGFAEAFF.

The chain employs TRBV6-1 and TRBJ2-6; TCRdb outputs TRBD2, but without DNA this stays unchecked. CDR1 and CDR2 from the germline V gene are MNHNS and SASEGT. The CDR3 covers 16 residues. CDR3 residues: CASRRQSLGGANVLTF.

The chain uses TRBV29-1 and TRBJ1-1; TCRdb reports TRBD1, a call that lacks DNA to check it against. This CDR3 region has 14 residues. Looked up from germline, CDR1 is SQVTM and CDR2 is ANQGSEA. The CDR3 spells CSVGGRQGNTEAFF. Combining the CDR3 with reference TRBV29-1 and TRBJ1-1 gives the whole variable domain SAVISQKPSRDICQRGTSLTIQCQVDSQVTMMFWYRQQPGQSLTLIATANQGSEATYESGFVIDKFPISRPNLTFSTLTVSNMSPEDSSIYLCSVGGRQGNTEAFFGQGTRLTVV.

The chain couples TRBV5-1 to TRBJ1-6; TCRdb designates TRBD1, a call that cannot be tested without DNA. This CDR3 is built from 15 residues. CDR1 is SGHRS, CDR2 YFSETQ, per germline. CDR3 sequence reads: CASSFSGTLNSPLHF. The variable domain in full, completed from reference TRBV5-1 and TRBJ1-6, reads KAGVTQTPRYLIKTRGQQVTLSCSPISGHRSVSWYQQTPGQGLQFLFEYFSETQRNKGNFPGRFSGRQFSNSRSEMNVSTLELGDSALYLCASSFSGTLNSPLHFGNGTRLTVT.

This rearrangement joins TRBV6-5 to TRBJ2-1; checking the TCRdb D call of TRBD2 is not possible without DNA. Looked up from germline, CDR1 is MNHEY and CDR2 is SVGAGI. The CDR3 totals 16 residues. CDR3 amino acids: CASSYGSGGAVGEQFF.